This record concerns one TCR beta chain sequence. What it binds is not known. One entry per CDR3 protein results from TCRdb running MiXCR on the RT-PCR reads. Among approximately 500,000 distinct CDR3 sequences listed, around 21% were seen once. Trimming cost V 4 bases and J 5 bases, with 14 bases left between them. The length of the CDR3 is 14 residues. Germline V gene sequence: CDR1 SGHAT, CDR2 FQDESV (reference sequence). This specimen comes from a study of response to subunit inactivated influenza vaccine. Whole-study results and caveats: The authors offered the suggestion that each seasonal influenza vaccination recruits few new T cells.

These data also featured in a second study, about T cells expressing NK-cell markers. This second report adds: Researchers built TCR beta cDNA using 5'RACE template switching with UMIs. Seropositivity for HCMV was found in seven of the eight sequenced donors, with one seronegative. In a group of roughly 6 donors, dominant NKG2C+ clonotypes represented about 1.0-7.5% of CD8+ T cells. Similarly, these clonotypes led the CD3+CD56-NKG2C+ fraction as well in a few donors.

The receptor was derived from a man in his fifties or sixties who received an inactivated influenza vaccine. This specimen was CD4+ T cells sorted from PBMCs, taken 12 days after vaccination. V usage is TRBV11-1 and J usage is TRBJ1-1, with D possibly TRBD1 on 6 matching bases. The CDR3 here is CASSSESGETEAFF. DNA of the CDR3: TGTGCCAGCAGCTCAGAATCAGGGGAGACTGAAGCTTTCTTT.